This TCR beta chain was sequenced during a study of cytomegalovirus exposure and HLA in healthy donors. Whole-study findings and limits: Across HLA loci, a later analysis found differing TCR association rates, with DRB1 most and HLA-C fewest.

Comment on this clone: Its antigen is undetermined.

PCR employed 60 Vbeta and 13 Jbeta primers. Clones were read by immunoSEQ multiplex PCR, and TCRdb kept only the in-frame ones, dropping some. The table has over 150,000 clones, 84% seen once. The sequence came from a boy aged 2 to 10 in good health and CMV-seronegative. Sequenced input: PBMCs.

The CDR3 nucleotides read TGTGCCAGCAGCTTATCAGCAGGGGTGCCCTATGGCTACACCTTC. The encoded protein is CASSLSAGVPYGYTF. J is TRBJ1-2 and V is TRBV11-2, with a possible D match to TRBD1 (6 bases). CDR3 length: 15 amino acids. Looked up from germline, CDR1 is SGHAT and CDR2 is FQNNGV. V was trimmed by 2 bases and J by 4 bases, leaving 14 bases between them.